This T cell receptor (beta chain) was found in a study of CD8 T cells in Susac syndrome. An amount of RNA that ranged from 0.5 to 1 ug was reverse transcribed with random hexamers. Coverage of TCR beta CDR3 amplification by immunoSEQ multiplex PCR extended to 54 Vbeta and 13 Jbeta. TCRdb re-analysed the immunoSEQ multiplex PCR reads in MiXCR, keeping a single row per CDR3 protein. This sample has some 300,000 distinct CDR3 sequences; over 75% occur once, and the top ten carry around 0.2%. FACS was used to enrich TEMRA cells, whereas the CD8+ and CD4+ T cells were obtained by negative isolation. This clonotype was counted a single time. The receptor was derived from a human donor with multiple sclerosis. The sequencing input was CD8+ T cells from PBMCs.

The CDR3 sequence is CASSLGTESTEAFF. DNA for the CDR3: TGCGCCAGCAGCCTCGGGACCGAGAGCACTGAAGCTTTCTTT. The chain combines TRBV4-3 with TRBJ1-1; D may be TRBD1 (5 bases). Trimming left V 4 bases short and J 4 bases short, with 13 bases between. This CDR3 comprises 14 residues. From germline, CDR1 is LGHNA and CDR2 YSLEER.